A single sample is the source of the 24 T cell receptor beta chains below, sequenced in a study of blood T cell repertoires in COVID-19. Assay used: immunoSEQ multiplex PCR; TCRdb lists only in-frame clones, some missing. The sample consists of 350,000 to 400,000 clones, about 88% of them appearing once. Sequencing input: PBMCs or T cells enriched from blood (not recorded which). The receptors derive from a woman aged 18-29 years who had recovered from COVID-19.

The CDR3 protein is CASSLGQGETQYF. CDR3 DNA: TGTGCCAGCAGCTTAGGCCAGGGAGAGACCCAGTACTTC. The chain has TRBV7-3 and TRBJ2-5; possible D gene TRBD1, 5 bases. Per the germline V gene, CDR1 is SGHTA and CDR2 is FQGTGA. V gave up 2 bases and J gave up 4 bases, with 8 bases separating them. The CDR3 is 13 residues long.

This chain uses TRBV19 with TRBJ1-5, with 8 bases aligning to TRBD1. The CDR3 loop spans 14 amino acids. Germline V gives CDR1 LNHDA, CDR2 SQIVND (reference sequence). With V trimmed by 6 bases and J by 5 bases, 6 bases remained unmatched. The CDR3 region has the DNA TGTGCCAGTAGCTCACAGGGGGATTATCAGCCCCAGCATTTT. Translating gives CASSSQGDYQPQHF.

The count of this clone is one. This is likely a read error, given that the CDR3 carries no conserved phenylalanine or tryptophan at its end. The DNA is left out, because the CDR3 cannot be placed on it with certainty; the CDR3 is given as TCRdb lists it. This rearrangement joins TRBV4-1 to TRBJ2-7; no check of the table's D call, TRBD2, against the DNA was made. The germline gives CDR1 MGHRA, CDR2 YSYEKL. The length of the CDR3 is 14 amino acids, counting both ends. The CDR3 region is CASSPRAAPYEHYS.

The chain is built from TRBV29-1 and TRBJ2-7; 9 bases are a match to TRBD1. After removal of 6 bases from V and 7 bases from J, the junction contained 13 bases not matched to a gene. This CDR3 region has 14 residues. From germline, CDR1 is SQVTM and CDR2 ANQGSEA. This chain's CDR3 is CSVGTGRLLREQYF. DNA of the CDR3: TGCAGCGTCGGGACAGGGCGTTTGTTGAGGGAGCAGTACTTC.

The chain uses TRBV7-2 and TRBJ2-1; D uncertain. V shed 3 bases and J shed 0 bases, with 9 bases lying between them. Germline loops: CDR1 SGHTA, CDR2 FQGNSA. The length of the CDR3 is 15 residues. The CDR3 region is CASSFRSSSYNEQFF. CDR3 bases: TGTGCCAGCAGCTTCCGGTCAAGCTCCTACAATGAGCAGTTCTTC.

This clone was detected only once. CDR3: CASSLAGTTKWDEQFF. The CDR3 bases are TGTGCCAGCAGCTTAGCCGGGACTACCAAGTGGGATGAGCAGTTCTTC. V gene TRBV7-9 combines with J gene TRBJ2-1, with 7 bases aligning to TRBD2. Looked up from germline, CDR1 is SEHNR and CDR2 is FQNEAQ (reference sequence). Trimming removed 0 bases from V and 8 bases from J; junction bases left unmatched: 10. This CDR3 region has 16 residues. Based on the CDR3 plus reference TRBV7-9 and TRBJ2-1, the full variable domain is DTGVSQNPRHKITKRGQNVTFRCDPISEHNRLYWYRQTLGQGPEFLTYFQNEAQLEKSRLLSDRFSAERPKGSFSTLEIQRTEQGDSAMYLCASSLAGTTKWDEQFFGPGTRLTVL.

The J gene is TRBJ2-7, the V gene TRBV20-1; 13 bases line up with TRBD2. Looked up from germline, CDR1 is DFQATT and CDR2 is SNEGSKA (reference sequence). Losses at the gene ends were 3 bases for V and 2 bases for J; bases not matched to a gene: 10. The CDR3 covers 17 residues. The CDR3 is CSASPLLGLAGAYEQYF. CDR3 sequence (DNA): TGCAGTGCTAGTCCGCTCCTCGGACTAGCGGGGGCCTACGAGCAGTACTTC.

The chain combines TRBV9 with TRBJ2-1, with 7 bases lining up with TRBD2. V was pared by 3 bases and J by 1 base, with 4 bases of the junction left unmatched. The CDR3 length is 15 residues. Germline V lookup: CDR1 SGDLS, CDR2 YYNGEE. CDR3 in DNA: TGTGCCAGCAGCGCTAGCGGCCAATCCTACAATGAGCAGTTCTTC. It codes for CASSASGQSYNEQFF.

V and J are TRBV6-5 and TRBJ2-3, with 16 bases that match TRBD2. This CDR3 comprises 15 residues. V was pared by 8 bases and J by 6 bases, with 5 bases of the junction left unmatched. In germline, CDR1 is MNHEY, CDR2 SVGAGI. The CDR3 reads CASGTSGGARDTQYF. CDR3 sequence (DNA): TGTGCCAGCGGGACTAGCGGGGGGGCCAGGGATACGCAGTATTTT.

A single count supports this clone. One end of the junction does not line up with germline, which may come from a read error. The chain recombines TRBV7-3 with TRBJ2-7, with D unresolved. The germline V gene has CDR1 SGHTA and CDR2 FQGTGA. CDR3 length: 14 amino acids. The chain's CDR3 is CASSPLSTSNKADF. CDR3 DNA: TGTGCCAGCAGCCCCCTAAGTACGTCGAATAAGGCGGACTTC.

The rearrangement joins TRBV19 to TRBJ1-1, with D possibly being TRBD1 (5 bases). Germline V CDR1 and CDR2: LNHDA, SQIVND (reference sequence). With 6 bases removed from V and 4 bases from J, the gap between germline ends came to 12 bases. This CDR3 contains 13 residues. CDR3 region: CASRTPGGTEAFF. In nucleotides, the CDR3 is TGTGCCAGTAGGACACCGGGGGGCACTGAAGCTTTCTTT.

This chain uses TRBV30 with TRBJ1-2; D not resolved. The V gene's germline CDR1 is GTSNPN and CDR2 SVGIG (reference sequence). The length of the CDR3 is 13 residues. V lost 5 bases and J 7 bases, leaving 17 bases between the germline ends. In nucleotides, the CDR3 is TGTGCCTGGGTCGACGGACTTTTAGGTGGCTACACCTTC. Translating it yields CAWVDGLLGGYTF. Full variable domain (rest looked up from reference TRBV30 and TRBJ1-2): SQTIHQWPATLVQPVGSPLSLECTVEGTSNPNLYWYRQAAGRGLQLLFYSVGIGQISSEVPQNLSASRPQDRQFILSSKKLLLSDSGFYLCAWVDGLLGGYTFGSGTRLTVV.

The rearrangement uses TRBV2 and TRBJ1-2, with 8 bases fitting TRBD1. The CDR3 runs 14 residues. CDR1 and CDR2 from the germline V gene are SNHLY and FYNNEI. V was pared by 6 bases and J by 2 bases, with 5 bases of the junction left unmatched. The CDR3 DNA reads TGTGCCAGCAGAACAGGGGGGGGCAACTATGGCTACACCTTC. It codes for CASRTGGGNYGYTF.

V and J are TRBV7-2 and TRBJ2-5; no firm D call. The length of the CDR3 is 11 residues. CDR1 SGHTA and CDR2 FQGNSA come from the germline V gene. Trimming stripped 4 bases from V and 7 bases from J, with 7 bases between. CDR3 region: CASSYSGTQYF. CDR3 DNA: TGTGCCAGCAGCTATTCAGGGACCCAGTACTTC. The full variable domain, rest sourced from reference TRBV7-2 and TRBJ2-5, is GAGVSQSPSNKVTEKGKDVELRCDPISGHTALYWYRQSLGQGLEFLIYFQGNSAPDKSGLPSDRFSAERTGGSVSTLTIQRTQQEDSAVYLCASSYSGTQYFGPGTRLLVL.

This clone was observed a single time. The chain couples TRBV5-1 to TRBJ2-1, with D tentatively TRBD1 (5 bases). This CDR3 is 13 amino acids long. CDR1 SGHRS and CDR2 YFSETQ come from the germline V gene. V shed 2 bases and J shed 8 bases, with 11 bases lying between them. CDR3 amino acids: CASSFRGPDEQFF. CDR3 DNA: TGCGCCAGCAGCTTTAGGGGTCCCGATGAGCAGTTCTTC.

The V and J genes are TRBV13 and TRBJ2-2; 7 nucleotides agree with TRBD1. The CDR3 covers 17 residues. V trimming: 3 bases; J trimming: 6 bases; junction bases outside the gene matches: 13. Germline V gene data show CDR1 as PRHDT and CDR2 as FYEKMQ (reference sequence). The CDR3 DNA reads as TGTGCCAGCAGCTTGGTCATTCGACAGGGAGTAGCCGGGGAGCTGTTTTTT. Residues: CASSLVIRQGVAGELFF.

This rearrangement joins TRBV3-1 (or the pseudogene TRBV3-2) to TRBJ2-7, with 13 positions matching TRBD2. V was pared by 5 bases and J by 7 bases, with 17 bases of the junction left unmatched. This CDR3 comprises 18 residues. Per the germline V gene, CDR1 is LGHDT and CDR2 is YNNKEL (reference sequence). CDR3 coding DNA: TGTGCCAGCAGCTCCCGACTAGCGGGGGGCCGAAGAATAGGGGAGCAGTACTTC. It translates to CASSSRLAGGRRIGEQYF.

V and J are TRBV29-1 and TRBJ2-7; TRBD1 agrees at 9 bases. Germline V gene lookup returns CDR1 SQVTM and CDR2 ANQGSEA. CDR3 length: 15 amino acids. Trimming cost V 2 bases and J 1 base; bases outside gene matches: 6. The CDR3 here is CSVETRTGESYEQYF. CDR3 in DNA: TGCAGCGTTGAAACCCGGACAGGGGAATCCTACGAGCAGTACTTC.

CDR3 in DNA: TGTGCCAGCAGTTACTCCGCTCAGGGGTATGGCTACACCTTC. As protein: CASSYSAQGYGYTF. The chain employs TRBV6-5 and TRBJ1-2; TRBD1 is a possible D gene (6 bases). CDR3 size: 14 residues. Germline V gene lookup returns CDR1 MNHEY and CDR2 SVGAGI. With 0 bases removed from V and 5 bases from J, the gap between germline ends came to 10 bases.

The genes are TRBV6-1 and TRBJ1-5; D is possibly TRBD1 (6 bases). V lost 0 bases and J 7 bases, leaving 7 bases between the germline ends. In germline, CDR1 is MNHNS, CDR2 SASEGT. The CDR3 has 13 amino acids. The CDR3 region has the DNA TGTGCCAGCAGTGAAGCCAGGGGACAGCCCCAGCATTTT. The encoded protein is CASSEARGQPQHF.

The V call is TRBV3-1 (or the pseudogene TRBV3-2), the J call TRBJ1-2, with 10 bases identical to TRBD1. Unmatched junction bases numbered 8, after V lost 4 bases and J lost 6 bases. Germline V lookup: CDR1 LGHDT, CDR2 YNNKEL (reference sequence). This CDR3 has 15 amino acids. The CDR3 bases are TGTGCCAGCAGCCCACGACAGGGGGCTACAGATGGCTACACCTTC. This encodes CASSPRQGATDGYTF.

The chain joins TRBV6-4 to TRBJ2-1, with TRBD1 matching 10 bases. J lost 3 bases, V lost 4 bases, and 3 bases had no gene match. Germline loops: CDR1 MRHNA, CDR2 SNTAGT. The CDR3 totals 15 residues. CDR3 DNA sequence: TGTGCCAGCAGTGCCAGGACAGGGGGCTACAATGAGCAGTTCTTC. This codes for CASSARTGGYNEQFF.

CDR3 sequence reads: CASRWDRGPYEQYF. The CDR3 DNA sequence: TGTGCCAGCAGATGGGACAGGGGGCCCTACGAGCAGTACTTC. This chain links TRBV28 with TRBJ2-7; 12 bases map to TRBD1. V gave up 6 bases and J gave up 2 bases; unmatched junction bases: 2. This CDR3 is 14 amino acids long. Germline V lookup: CDR1 MDHEN, CDR2 SYDVKM.

DNA for the CDR3: TGTGCCAGCAGGGAGACTTCTCGCGGTTCACCCCTCCACTTT. Its translation: CASRETSRGSPLHF. The chain recombines TRBV25-1 with TRBJ1-6; D unclear. Germline CDR1 MGHDK, CDR2 SYGVNS. The CDR3 length is 14 residues. The V end lost 6 bases, the J end lost 9 bases, and 15 bases lay between the germline ends.